The next 28 T cell receptor beta chains were all read from a single sample in a study of T cell responses to AZD1222 COVID-19 vaccine. Using immunoSEQ multiplex PCR, the repertoire was profiled, and TCRdb retains in-frame clones only, with some absent. The sample contains roughly 100,000 clones, around 89% of which appear only once. The specimen was peripheral blood, collected on day 0 of AZD1222 vaccination. These TCRs come from an adult in good health.

The gene calls are TRBV6-5 and TRBJ1-1; D gene unclear. The V gene's germline CDR1 is MNHEY and CDR2 SVGAGI. The V end lost 6 bases, the J end lost 1 base, and 12 bases lay between the germline ends. CDR3 size: 14 residues. The CDR3 sequence: CASRGTPSNTEAFF. The DNA of the CDR3 is TGTGCCAGCAGGGGAACACCCTCGAACACTGAAGCTTTCTTT.

The chain is built from TRBV19 and TRBJ1-5, with 10 bases identical to TRBD1. V gave up 4 bases and J gave up 5 bases; unmatched junction bases: 5. The length of the CDR3 is 15 residues. CDR1 LNHDA and CDR2 SQIVND come from the germline V gene (reference sequence). The CDR3 spells CASSTTGQGDQPQHF. The DNA of the CDR3 is TGTGCCAGTAGTACCACAGGACAGGGGGATCAGCCCCAGCATTTT.

This clone appeared a single time. The chain has TRBV6-5 and TRBJ1-2, with D unclear. V was pared by 0 bases and J by 9 bases, with 8 bases between. The CDR3 length is 12 residues. CDR1 MNHEY and CDR2 SVGAGI come from the germline V gene. The CDR3 DNA reads as TGTGCCAGCAGTTACTCAGAGGGAAGCTACACCTTC. This codes for CASSYSEGSYTF.

The rearrangement uses TRBV6-5 and TRBJ1-2; D might be TRBD1 (6 bases). Trimming cost V 4 bases and J 8 bases, with 17 bases left between them. Germline values: CDR1 MNHEY, CDR2 SVGAGI. The CDR3 spans 14 residues. The CDR3 region has the DNA TGTGCCAGCAGTTTCTACGATAACAGGGACGGCTACACCTTC. Translating gives CASSFYDNRDGYTF.

CDR3 sequence (DNA): TGTGCCAGCAGCCAAGCCGATAGGCGGAATCAGCCCCAGCATTTT. This codes for CASSQADRRNQPQHF. The rearrangement links TRBV3-1 (or the pseudogene TRBV3-2) to TRBJ1-5; no reliable D call. Deletions cut 1 base from V and 4 bases from J, with 11 bases between. CDR3 length: 15 amino acids. Germline V gene data show CDR1 as LGHDT and CDR2 as YNNKEL (reference sequence).

V usage is TRBV6-5 and J usage is TRBJ1-6; 11 bases match TRBD1. Germline V gives CDR1 MNHEY, CDR2 SVGAGI. Trimming at V came to 2 bases and at J to 8 bases, leaving 2 bases not matched to a gene. There are 15 residues in the CDR3. DNA of the CDR3: TGTGCCAGCAGTTACGCGGGACAGGGGGATTCACCCCTCCACTTT. Residues: CASSYAGQGDSPLHF.

V usage is TRBV5-1 and J usage is TRBJ2-1; tentative D call: TRBD1 (6 bases). The V end lost 0 bases, the J end lost 7 bases, and 17 bases lay between the germline ends. CDR1 is SGHRS, CDR2 YFSETQ, per germline. CDR3 length: 16 residues. The CDR3 loop reads CASSLVGGSALNEQFF. The CDR3 DNA reads TGCGCCAGCAGCTTGGTAGGGGGTTCGGCTTTAAATGAGCAGTTCTTC. The whole variable domain, remainder taken from reference TRBV5-1 and TRBJ2-1, is KAGVTQTPRYLIKTRGQQVTLSCSPISGHRSVSWYQQTPGQGLQFLFEYFSETQRNKGNFPGRFSGRQFSNSRSEMNVSTLELGDSALYLCASSLVGGSALNEQFFGPGTRLTVL.

This chain joins TRBV7-3 and TRBJ1-1; D unclear. CDR1 and CDR2 from the germline V gene are SGHTA and FQGTGA. V dropped 5 bases and J dropped 4 bases, with 14 bases sitting between them. The CDR3 runs 14 residues. The CDR3 region has the DNA TGTGCCAGCAGCCCTAACGGAGGCGGCACTGAAGCTTTCTTT. The encoded protein is CASSPNGGGTEAFF.

The chain combines TRBV24-1 with TRBJ1-5, with D perhaps matching TRBD1 (6 bases). Trimming left V 3 bases short and J 5 bases short, with 16 bases between. CDR3 size: 16 residues. The germline CDR1 and CDR2 sequences are KGHDR and SFDVKD. CDR3 in DNA: TGTGCCACCAGTGATAGCCTAGGGGGAACTTATCAGCCCCAGCATTTT. Amino acid sequence: CATSDSLGGTYQPQHF.

This sequence joins TRBV4-2 and TRBJ1-5; possibly TRBD1 for D (5 bases). From germline, CDR1 is LGHNA and CDR2 YNFKEQ. V was clipped by 1 base and J by 7 bases, with 11 bases between them. The CDR3 spans 14 residues. CDR3 sequence reads: CASSQAGTGQPQHF. For the CDR3, the DNA is TGTGCCAGCAGCCAAGCCGGGACGGGGCAGCCCCAGCATTTT.

The chain uses TRBV7-9 and TRBJ1-2; tentatively, D is TRBD1 (5 bases). V was trimmed by 1 base and J by 6 bases, leaving 9 bases between them. The length of the CDR3 is 13 residues. Germline CDR1 SEHNR, CDR2 FQNEAQ (reference sequence). The CDR3 region is CASSLDWGDGYTF. The CDR3 nucleotides are TGTGCCAGCAGCTTAGACTGGGGGGATGGCTACACCTTC.

The chain recombines TRBV30 with TRBJ1-2, with D perhaps matching TRBD1 (6 bases). V lost 0 bases to trimming and J lost 7 bases, with 15 bases between them. The germline V gene encodes CDR1 GTSNPN and CDR2 SVGIG (reference sequence). The CDR3 loop spans 14 amino acids. As DNA, the CDR3 is TGTGCCTGGAGTGTGGCTCAGGGGTCTCCTGGCTACACCTTC. Its protein is CAWSVAQGSPGYTF.

The chain couples TRBV30 to TRBJ1-2; D perhaps matches TRBD1 (5 bases). Trimming shortened V by 4 bases and J by 0 bases, and 15 bases separated the two germline ends. This CDR3 spans 15 amino acids. Germline CDR1 reads GTSNPN; CDR2 reads SVGIG (reference sequence). CDR3 protein: CAWIREGTSNYGYTF. CDR3 bases: TGTGCCTGGATTAGGGAGGGGACCTCTAACTATGGCTACACCTTC.

The V gene is TRBV6-5, the J gene TRBJ1-1; D perhaps matches TRBD1 (6 bases). Looked up from germline, CDR1 is MNHEY and CDR2 is SVGAGI. This CDR3 spans 12 amino acids. V was pared by 3 bases and J by 7 bases, with 9 bases between. The CDR3: CASSYMTGEAFF. CDR3 nucleotides: TGTGCCAGCAGTTATATGACAGGTGAAGCTTTCTTT.

The chain recombines TRBV7-9 with TRBJ2-5; 14 bases line up with TRBD2. Germline V lookup: CDR1 SEHNR, CDR2 FQNEAQ (reference sequence). Trimming cost V 5 bases and J 4 bases; bases outside gene matches: 9. This CDR3 comprises 17 residues. The CDR3 region has the DNA TGTGCCAGCAGCCCTGGACTAGCGGGGGGCCTAAGAGAGACCCAGTACTTC. Protein: CASSPGLAGGLRETQYF.

DNA for the CDR3: TGTGCCAGCAGTTTGCAGTACCAAGAGACCCAGTACTTC. Residues: CASSLQYQETQYF. The chain links TRBV27 to TRBJ2-5; D not certain. The CDR3 runs 13 residues. Germline V gene data show CDR1 as MNHEY and CDR2 as SMNVEV (reference sequence). The V end lost 3 bases, the J end lost 0 bases, and 5 bases lay between the germline ends.

V gene TRBV28 combines with J gene TRBJ1-2, with a possible D match to TRBD1 (6 bases). Germline V gene lookup returns CDR1 MDHEN and CDR2 SYDVKM. With 7 bases removed from V and 2 bases from J, the gap between germline ends came to 11 bases. The CDR3 has 13 amino acids. The CDR3 loop is CASTTTGNYGYTF. The CDR3, as DNA: TGTGCCAGCACCACAACAGGGAACTATGGCTACACCTTC.

The count of this clone is one. The CDR3 bases are TGTGCCAGCAGTGATGTGGCTCCGGATTCAACTAATGAAAAACTGTTTTTT. Protein product: CASSDVAPDSTNEKLFF. V and J are TRBV2 and TRBJ1-4; D call uncertain. The CDR3 totals 17 residues. V lost 3 bases and J 0 bases, leaving 14 bases between the germline ends. The germline V gene encodes CDR1 SNHLY and CDR2 FYNNEI.

A few counts support this clone. The chain carries TRBV19 and TRBJ1-5; D is unresolved. This CDR3 contains 13 residues. Germline V gene sequence: CDR1 LNHDA, CDR2 SQIVND (reference sequence). Trimming removed 6 bases at V and 3 bases at J, with 9 bases between. Here the CDR3 DNA reads TGTGCCAGTAGGGAGGGATTCAATCAGCCCCAGCATTTT. Its protein is CASREGFNQPQHF. The whole variable domain, filled in from reference TRBV19 and TRBJ1-5, reads DGGITQSPKYLFRKEGQNVTLSCEQNLNHDAMYWYRQDPGQGLRLIYYSQIVNDFQKGDIAEGYSVSREKKESFPLTVTSAQKNPTAFYLCASREGFNQPQHFGDGTRLSIL.

V usage is TRBV28 and J usage is TRBJ1-2; no clear D. V lost 2 bases and J lost 8, with 12 bases in between. Germline V gene lookup returns CDR1 MDHEN and CDR2 SYDVKM. The CDR3 extends over 13 amino acids. The CDR3 bases are TGTGCCAGCAGTTTACCATCCACCCGCGGCTACACCTTC. It is translated as CASSLPSTRGYTF.

This chain links TRBV19 with TRBJ1-1; D not resolved. The germline V and J ends were trimmed by 3 bases and 3 bases, with 14 bases remaining between them. The CDR3 spans 15 residues. Germline-derived CDR1 and CDR2 are LNHDA and SQIVND (reference sequence). The CDR3 loop is CASSIPRERDTEAFF. Here the CDR3 DNA reads TGTGCCAGTAGTATCCCCAGAGAGAGGGACACTGAAGCTTTCTTT.

This rearrangement joins TRBV6-2 or TRBV6-3 to TRBJ2-2; possible D gene TRBD2, 7 bases. This CDR3 has 16 residues. The germline V gene has CDR1 MNHEY and CDR2 SVGEGT. The V gene lost 2 bases and the J gene lost 4 bases, with 14 bases spanning the gap. The CDR3 protein is CASSYSIAGATGELFF. DNA for the CDR3: TGTGCCAGCAGTTACAGTATTGCGGGGGCCACCGGGGAGCTGTTTTTT.

This sequence joins TRBV4-2 and TRBJ1-4, with no clear D. CDR1 and CDR2 (germline): LGHNA, YNFKEQ. The length of the CDR3 is 15 residues. Trimming took off 2 bases at V and 7 bases at J, with 14 bases between the two ends. The CDR3 coding sequence is TGTGCCAGCAGCCAATCCAAGGGTGTTGGTGAAAAACTGTTTTTT. Protein: CASSQSKGVGEKLFF.

The chain combines TRBV28 with TRBJ1-6; tentatively, D is TRBD1 (5 bases). The CDR3 sequence is 20 residues long. Looked up from germline, CDR1 is MDHEN and CDR2 is SYDVKM. With 5 bases removed from V and 0 bases from J, the gap between germline ends came to 23 bases. The CDR3 DNA follows: TGTGCCAGCAGTACCACGTTCTCCCCGACAGCGAGCTCCTATAATTCACCCCTCCACTTT. It is translated as CASSTTFSPTASSYNSPLHF.

In the case of this clone: An end of the junction differs from the germline gene, which may be a read error. The V gene is TRBV7-7, the J gene TRBJ2-7; D perhaps matches TRBD2 (5 bases). The length of the CDR3 is 15 residues. Germline CDR1 reads SSHAT; CDR2 reads FNYEAQ (reference sequence). The CDR3 DNA reads TGTGCTAGCAGCTCGACTATTCGAGACGTCCACGAGCAGTACTTC. As protein: CASSSTIRDVHEQYF.

The rearrangement uses TRBV3-1 (or the pseudogene TRBV3-2) and TRBJ1-6; the D gene is possibly TRBD1 (5 bases). Per the germline V gene, CDR1 is LGHDT and CDR2 is YNNKEL (reference sequence). This CDR3 region has 14 residues. V lost 1 base and J lost 10, with 11 bases in between. The CDR3 reads CASSQARAASPLHF. CDR3 nucleotides: TGTGCCAGCAGCCAAGCCAGGGCCGCCTCACCCCTCCACTTT.

The V gene is TRBV6-1, the J gene TRBJ1-5; 7 positions match TRBD1. In germline, CDR1 is MNHNS, CDR2 SASEGT. The CDR3 loop spans 14 amino acids. V shed 1 base, J shed 4 bases, and the junction held 1 base outside the gene matches. In nucleotides, the CDR3 is TGTGCCAGCAGTGAAGGACAGGGAAATCAGCCCCAGCATTTT. This encodes CASSEGQGNQPQHF.

This chain joins TRBV7-3 and TRBJ1-5; no firm D call. V was cut by 3 bases and J by 5 bases, with 8 bases left in between. The V gene's germline CDR1 is SGHTA and CDR2 FQGTGA. The CDR3 is 13 amino acids. This CDR3 reads CASSLSGDQPQHF. The CDR3 region has the DNA TGTGCCAGCAGCTTGTCTGGGGATCAGCCCCAGCATTTT.